The 15 T cell receptor beta chains in this list originate from one sample, sequenced in a study of vaccination effects on CD4 cells after COVID-19. These receptors' targets are unknown. Produced via immunoSEQ multiplex PCR; TCRdb's table is partial and in-frame only. The sample holds some 61,000 clones, roughly 80% seen once. ViraFEST assay sequencing came after antigen-specific CD4+ T cells were expanded with viral peptide pools. Scientists isolated CD4+ T cells after a roughly 9-day culture period ended. Two doses of BNT162b2 or mRNA-1273 vaccine were administered to participants. The source material was CD4+ T cells from PBMCs cultured with HCoV-OC43 spike peptides, sampled after COVID-19 vaccination. As for subset: HCoV-OC43 spike overlapping peptide pool stimulation. These receptors all come from a human donor who received a COVID-19 vaccine.

The CDR3 DNA is TGTGCCACCAATCTAAGGGAGGTGGGGCCCGGGGAGCTGTTTTTT. Translated, it gives CATNLREVGPGELFF. This chain joins TRBV24-1 and TRBJ2-2, with a possible D match to TRBD2 (6 bases). The germline V gene encodes CDR1 KGHDR and CDR2 SFDVKD. The CDR3 covers 15 residues. Trimming took off 8 bases at V and 6 bases at J, with 18 bases between the two ends.

The chain carries TRBV19 and TRBJ1-2; the D is unclear. CDR1 is LNHDA, CDR2 SQIVND, per germline (reference sequence). V was shortened by 5 bases and J by 10 bases, with 17 bases between the two germline ends. The CDR3 runs 13 residues. CDR3 loop: CASSVETYAVYTF. CDR3 DNA sequence: TGTGCCAGTAGTGTGGAAACCTATGCAGTCTACACCTTC.

This clone appeared a few times. V and J are TRBV6-5 and TRBJ1-6; D possibly corresponds to TRBD1 (6 bases). The V end lost 5 bases, the J end lost 4 bases, and 9 bases lay between the germline ends. This CDR3 contains 14 residues. CDR1 and CDR2 from the germline V gene are MNHEY and SVGAGI. The CDR3 spells CASSKQGYNSPLHF. DNA of the CDR3: TGTGCCAGCAGTAAACAGGGTTATAATTCACCCCTCCACTTT.

The chain carries TRBV5-5 and TRBJ2-1; no firm D call. The CDR3 has 13 residues. Germline V gene sequence: CDR1 SGHKS, CDR2 YYEKEE (reference sequence). V lost 0 bases, J lost 10 bases, and 11 bases lay in between. CDR3 residues: CASSLARIREQFF. DNA of the CDR3: TGTGCCAGCAGCTTGGCGAGGATCCGCGAGCAGTTCTTC.

This clone was seen more than once but under ten times. This chain connects TRBV4-1 to TRBJ1-1; 8 nucleotides line up with TRBD1. The CDR3 has 14 amino acids. The junction had 4 bases not matched to a gene; V was cut back by 6 bases and J by 1 base. Per the germline V gene, CDR1 is MGHRA and CDR2 is YSYEKL. CDR3 DNA: TGCGCCAGCAGGCGGACAGGGCAGAACACTGAAGCTTTCTTT. This gives the protein CASRRTGQNTEAFF.

The CDR3 DNA sequence: TGCGCCAGCAGCCTGACTAGCGGCCCAAGCACAGATACGCAGTATTTT. Residues: CASSLTSGPSTDTQYF. The chain couples TRBV5-1 to TRBJ2-3; 9 bases map to TRBD2. The CDR3 runs 16 residues. The ends lost 4 bases at V and 0 bases at J; junction bases unmatched: 6. CDR1 SGHRS and CDR2 YFSETQ come from the germline V gene.

The chain is built from TRBV3-1 (or the pseudogene TRBV3-2) and TRBJ1-6; possible D gene TRBD1, 5 bases. The V gene's germline CDR1 is LGHDT and CDR2 YNNKEL (reference sequence). The CDR3 loop spans 14 amino acids. V lost 1 base and J lost 11, with 12 bases in between. The CDR3 loop reads CASSQGGHGAPLHF. The CDR3 coding sequence is TGTGCCAGCAGCCAAGGAGGACACGGGGCACCCCTCCACTTT.

This CDR3 is CASSSDRSQETQYF. CDR3 coding DNA: TGTGCCAGCAGCTCAGACAGGAGTCAAGAGACCCAGTACTTC. V and J are TRBV5-4 and TRBJ2-5; perhaps TRBD1 as D (6 bases). CDR1 and CDR2 (germline): SGHNT, YYREEE (reference sequence). Trimming stripped 3 bases from V and 2 bases from J, with 11 bases between. This CDR3 has 14 amino acids.

The rearrangement joins TRBV27 to TRBJ1-2, with D hard to call. Germline values: CDR1 MNHEY, CDR2 SMNVEV (reference sequence). Trimming cost V 5 bases and J 4 bases, with 8 bases left between them. This CDR3 is 12 amino acids long. CDR3 in amino acids: CASSGRSYGYTF. The CDR3 nucleotides read TGTGCCAGCAGTGGACGGAGCTATGGCTACACCTTC.

The gene calls are TRBV3-1 (or the pseudogene TRBV3-2) and TRBJ1-1, with 10 bases identical to TRBD1. CDR1 is LGHDT, CDR2 YNNKEL, per germline (reference sequence). The CDR3 contains 15 residues. Germline trimming cut 5 bases from V and 4 bases from J; bases unmatched to any gene: 7. The CDR3 DNA is TGTGCCAGCAGCAGAGGGACAGGGGCAGCCACTGAAGCTTTCTTT. Amino acids: CASSRGTGAATEAFF.

The V and J genes are TRBV4-3 and TRBJ1-1; D unresolved. Trimming stripped 0 bases from V and 7 bases from J, with 9 bases between. In germline, CDR1 is LGHNA, CDR2 YSLEER. The CDR3 runs 13 residues. Written as DNA, the CDR3 is TGCGCCAGCAGCCAAGAATCGACGAGTGAAGCTTTCTTT. This translates into CASSQESTSEAFF.

This clone was seen a handful of times. The chain couples TRBV19 to TRBJ1-5; no reliable D call. CDR3 length equals 13 residues. V was shortened by 7 bases and J by 3 bases, with 10 bases between the two germline ends. Germline V gene lookup returns CDR1 LNHDA and CDR2 SQIVND (reference sequence). This CDR3 is CASTKDYNQPQHF. The CDR3 region has the DNA TGTGCCAGTACGAAGGATTACAATCAGCCCCAGCATTTT.

This rearrangement joins TRBV24-1 to TRBJ2-1, with 15 bases fitting TRBD2. CDR3 length equals 17 residues. The germline V gene encodes CDR1 KGHDR and CDR2 SFDVKD. V trimming: 4 bases; J trimming: 6 bases; junction bases outside the gene matches: 6. Here the CDR3 DNA reads TGTGCCACCAGTGACGCAGGACTAGCGGGGGGGGGCAATGAGCAGTTCTTC. Translated: CATSDAGLAGGGNEQFF.

The V call is TRBV24-1, the J call TRBJ2-3, with no clear D. Trimming took 6 bases from V and 6 from J, leaving 12 bases between them. CDR1 KGHDR and CDR2 SFDVKD come from the germline V gene. The CDR3 length is 13 residues. The CDR3 is CATSQAKEDTQYF. CDR3 bases: TGTGCCACCAGTCAAGCCAAGGAGGATACGCAGTATTTT.

The chain links TRBV9 to TRBJ1-2; 7 bases fit TRBD1. Looked up from germline, CDR1 is SGDLS and CDR2 is YYNGEE. J was trimmed by 7 bases and V by 3 bases; bases with no gene match: 6. The length of the CDR3 is 13 residues. The CDR3 region is CASSAQTGTGYTF. The CDR3 nucleotides read TGTGCCAGCAGCGCCCAGACAGGGACTGGCTACACCTTC.